This TCR beta chain is from a study of cytomegalovirus exposure and HLA in healthy donors. The V and J ends lost 6 bases and 0 bases respectively, with 8 bases between them. This CDR3 has 13 amino acids. The germline gives CDR1 LGHNA, CDR2 YNFKEQ. Both 60 Vbeta primers and 13 Jbeta primers went into the PCR. Some clones are missing from TCRdb's copy, which holds only in-frame ones; the method was immunoSEQ multiplex PCR. This table has approximately 160,000 clones, roughly 87% appearing once. The chain carries TRBV4-2 and TRBJ1-1; possibly TRBD1 for D (5 bases). The sequence derives from a girl aged 5-17 years in good health and CMV-seropositive. The sequenced material came from PBMCs. CDR3 bases: TGTGCCAGCAGGGGGCCCATGAACACTGAAGCTTTCTTT. Translating gives CASRGPMNTEAFF.